Listed below are T cell receptor beta chains from one sample, sequenced in a study of blood T cell repertoires in COVID-19. Repertoires were generated with immunoSEQ multiplex PCR, while TCRdb's copy carries only in-frame clones and drops some. The sample has more than 65,000 clones; about 68% are singletons. Sequenced: peripheral blood. The receptor set was obtained from a woman in her 70s with acute or convalescent COVID-19. Both conserved end residues are part of each CDR3. A D gene is named only where the DNA matches it firmly. Clone size is stated in some rows and not others, as once, few, many or a class when expanded.

D	V	J	size	CDR3	DNA
TRBD1	TRBV7-8	TRBJ1-6	-	CASSLRGEQGNSPLHF	TGTGCCAGCAGCCTCAGGGGGGAACAGGGAAATTCACCCCTCCACTTT
TRBD2	TRBV27	TRBJ2-2	once	CASRSLAGETGELFF	TGTGCCAGCAGGAGTCTAGCGGGCGAGACCGGGGAGCTGTTTTTT
-	TRBV5-6	TRBJ1-2	-	CASSYRTAGGYTF	TGTGCCAGCAGCTACCGGACAGCGGGGGGCTACACCTTC
TRBD1	TRBV6-5	TRBJ1-2	-	CASSFLRDRGQGYTF	TGTGCCAGCAGTTTTCTCCGGGACAGGGGACAAGGCTACACCTTC
TRBD2	TRBV2	TRBJ2-1	once	CASSARGLDKNEQFF	TGTGCCAGCAGTGCCCGGGGACTAGACAAAAATGAGCAGTTCTTC
TRBD1	TRBV6-5	TRBJ1-2	few	CASSRDTGGNGYTF	TGTGCCAGCAGCCGAGATACAGGGGGCAATGGCTACACCTTC
TRBD1	TRBV7-2	TRBJ1-6	few	CASSLNRGLNSPLHF	TGTGCCAGCAGCTTGAACAGGGGGCTTAATTCACCCCTCCACTTT
-	TRBV14	TRBJ1-2	-	CASSQVTGRTGGYTF	TGTGCCAGCAGCCAAGTGACAGGTCGGACGGGCGGCTACACCTTC
-	TRBV28	TRBJ1-1	once	CASSLIKHTEAFF	TGTGCCAGCAGTTTAATCAAGCACACTGAAGCTTTCTTT
-	TRBV6-5	TRBJ1-5	-	CASSETGPNQPQHF	TGTGCCAGCAGCGAGACAGGTCCCAATCAGCCCCAGCATTTT
-	TRBV5-6	TRBJ2-2	-	CASSDGPGRTGELFF	TGTGCCAGCAGCGACGGTCCAGGGCGCACCGGGGAGCTGTTTTTT
-	TRBV24-1	TRBJ2-2	-	CATSDLRPVDTGELFF	TGTGCCACCAGTGATTTGCGTCCCGTCGACACCGGGGAGCTGTTTTTT
TRBD1	TRBV2	TRBJ1-2	-	CASKRGTGGYTF	TGTGCCAGCAAGCGAGGGACAGGGGGCTACACCTTC
TRBD1	TRBV24-1	TRBJ1-4	few	CATSDPGGPREKLFF	TGTGCCACCAGTGACCCAGGGGGGCCACGGGAAAAACTGTTTTTT
-	TRBV19	TRBJ1-4	-	CASSVRLREGKLFF	TGTGCCAGTAGTGTCCGTCTCAGGGAGGGGAAACTGTTTTTT
TRBD1	TRBV7-2	TRBJ1-1	-	CASSLGGTVNTEAFF	TGTGCCAGCAGCTTAGGGGGGACAGTGAACACTGAAGCTTTCTTT
-	TRBV5-4	TRBJ1-2	once	CASSLVGRVEGYTF	TGTGCCAGCAGCTTGGTCGGCAGGGTGGAGGGCTACACCTTC
-	TRBV25-1	TRBJ1-2	-	CASSPGAGLNYGYTF	TGTGCCAGCTCCCCAGGCGCGGGCCTTAACTATGGCTACACCTTC
TRBD1	TRBV29-1	TRBJ2-1	-	CSVSGTGRFNEQFF	TGCAGCGTTTCCGGGACAGGGCGGTTTAATGAGCAGTTCTTC
TRBD1	TRBV9	TRBJ1-2	-	CASSGGTGDHYGYTF	TGTGCCAGCAGCGGGGGGACAGGGGATCACTATGGCTACACCTTC
TRBD1	TRBV25-1	TRBJ1-1	-	CATQTGTGTPNTEAFF	TGTGCCACACAAACCGGGACAGGGACCCCCAACACTGAAGCTTTCTTT
TRBD1	TRBV9	TRBJ1-3	-	CASSITGTGIGNTIYF	TGTGCCAGCAGCATAACCGGGACAGGGATAGGAAACACCATATATTTT
-	TRBV4-1	TRBJ1-1	-	CASSQDEDTEAFF	TGCGCCAGCAGCCAAGATGAGGACACTGAAGCTTTCTTT
-	TRBV5-6	TRBJ1-2	few	CASSFGGARNYGYTF	TGTGCCAGCAGCTTTGGGGGGGCCAGGAACTATGGCTACACCTTC
TRBD1	TRBV6-5	TRBJ2-2	-	CASFRDRVTGELFF	TGTGCCAGTTTCCGGGACAGGGTCACCGGGGAGCTGTTTTTT
-	TRBV9	TRBJ2-3	-	CASSASGDTQYF	TGTGCCAGCAGCGCCTCCGGAGATACGCAGTATTTT
-	TRBV19	TRBJ1-2	-	CASSPNGLQGYTF	TGTGCCAGTAGCCCGAACGGACTGCAGGGCTACACCTTC
-	TRBV7-9	TRBJ2-1	once	CASSLSPSRSNEQFF	TGTGCCAGCAGCTTATCGCCCTCTAGGTCCAATGAGCAGTTCTTC
TRBD2	TRBV6-5	TRBJ2-7	-	CASRAGGSSYEQYF	TGTGCCAGCAGAGCGGGGGGTTCCTCCTACGAGCAGTACTTC
TRBD1	TRBV3-1/TRBV3-2	TRBJ1-2	-	CASSHRQGGYTF	TGTGCCAGCAGCCATAGACAGGGTGGCTACACCTTC
-	TRBV24-1	TRBJ2-1	-	CATSKDYYNEQFF	TGTGCCACCAGTAAGGACTACTACAATGAGCAGTTCTTC
-	TRBV2	TRBJ2-5	-	CASVWRGTQETQYF	TGTGCCAGCGTTTGGCGGGGGACACAAGAGACCCAGTACTTC
-	TRBV9	TRBJ1-1	-	CASSERGNSNTEAFF	TGTGCCAGCAGCGAAAGGGGTAATTCGAACACTGAAGCTTTCTTT
-	TRBV4-3	TRBJ1-2	-	CASSQDLTNYGYTF	TGCGCCAGCAGCCAAGATCTAACCAACTATGGCTACACCTTC
TRBD1	TRBV6-5	TRBJ1-1	few	CASRTPDRYHEAFF	TGTGCCAGCAGAACCCCGGACAGGTACCATGAAGCTTTCTTT
TRBD2	TRBV5-1	TRBJ2-3	-	CASSSGTSGTAQYF	TGCGCCAGCAGCTCCGGGACTAGCGGGACGGCACAGTATTTT
TRBD1	TRBV11-2	TRBJ2-1	-	CASSLGPGDRNYNEQFF	TGTGCCAGCAGCTTAGGGCCAGGGGACAGGAACTACAATGAGCAGTTCTTC
-	TRBV10-3	TRBJ2-7	-	CAITAIDGGYEQYF	TGTGCCATCACTGCAATTGACGGAGGCTACGAGCAGTACTTC
-	TRBV3-1/TRBV3-2	TRBJ1-6	-	CASNPSGGGSSPLHF	TGTGCCAGCAACCCCTCGGGGGGAGGTAGTTCACCCCTCCACTTT
TRBD1	TRBV15	TRBJ1-1	-	CATSSHRGQNTEAFF	TGTGCCACCAGCAGTCACAGGGGCCAGAACACTGAAGCTTTCTTT
-	TRBV9	TRBJ2-6	-	CASSFTGSGANVLTF	TGTGCCAGCAGTTTCACAGGGTCAGGGGCCAACGTCCTGACTTTC
TRBD1	TRBV6-1	TRBJ2-7	-	CASSEDRGREQYF	TGTGCCAGCAGTGAGGACAGGGGGCGCGAGCAGTACTTC
-	TRBV28	TRBJ1-1	-	CASKSAEAFF	TGTGCCAGTAAATCAGCTGAAGCTTTCTTT
-	TRBV7-6	TRBJ2-2	once	CASSHRNTGELFF	TGTGCCAGCAGTCACAGGAACACCGGGGAGCTGTTTTTT
-	TRBV10-3	TRBJ1-1	-	CAISDPGGLNTEAFF	TGTGCCATCAGTGACCCGGGGGGCCTGAACACTGAAGCTTTCTTT
-	TRBV4-1	TRBJ1-2	few	CASSQDPGEGYGYTF	TGCGCCAGCAGCCAAGATCCCGGGGAAGGGTATGGCTACACCTTC
-	TRBV12-3/TRBV12-4	TRBJ1-1	-	CASSPLSNTEAFF	TGTGCCAGCAGTCCGCTAAGTAACACTGAAGCTTTCTTT
-	TRBV5-4	TRBJ2-1	-	CASSLFGGNEQFF	TGTGCCAGCAGCTTGTTCGGGGGCAATGAGCAGTTCTTC
TRBD1	TRBV29-1	TRBJ1-4	once	CSVGWDRRNEKLFF	TGCAGCGTCGGATGGGACAGAAGAAATGAAAAACTGTTTTTT
TRBD1	TRBV19	TRBJ2-4	once	CASSMQTGGVNIQYF	TGTGCCAGTAGTATGCAGACAGGGGGGGTTAACATTCAGTACTTC
-	TRBV9	TRBJ1-1	few	CASSVVTGPNTEAFF	TGTGCCAGCAGCGTAGTAACAGGGCCGAACACTGAAGCTTTCTTT
TRBD1	TRBV5-4	TRBJ1-2	-	CASSRDRNELGYGYTF	TGTGCCAGCAGCCGGGACAGAAACGAGCTTGGCTATGGCTACACCTTC
-	TRBV6-5	TRBJ2-2	-	CASEGFANTGELFF	TGTGCCAGCGAGGGCTTCGCGAACACCGGGGAGCTGTTTTTT
TRBD2	TRBV6-6	TRBJ2-5	-	CASSRGGGPETQYF	TGTGCCAGCAGTCGGGGCGGGGGGCCAGAGACCCAGTACTTC
-	TRBV5-8	TRBJ2-7	-	CASSSLSELEVYEQYF	TGTGCCAGCAGCTCGTTATCTGAGTTAGAGGTCTACGAGCAGTACTTC
TRBD1	TRBV30	TRBJ2-2	-	CAWSGTGHTGELFF	TGTGCCTGGAGCGGGACAGGGCACACCGGGGAGCTGTTTTTT
TRBD1	TRBV2	TRBJ2-2	-	CASSGGQALGTGELFF	TGTGCCAGCAGTGGGGGACAGGCCCTGGGCACCGGGGAGCTGTTTTTT